This TCR beta chain was recovered during a study of graft-versus-host responses after intestinal transplantation. Overall study: The transplants performed in recipients were multivisceral, liver-intestinal, or isolated intestinal. Anti-thymocyte globulin induction was given to all recipients, followed by tacrolimus and steroids for two to four years. Study-wide points: High graft-versus-host to host-versus-graft clonal ratios were found in allografts of patients who had graft-donor T cell macrochimerism. Declining HvG levels early post-transplant were linked to peak circulating GvH clone levels.

V lost 0 bases, J lost 4 bases, and 3 bases stayed unmatched. Per the germline V gene, CDR1 is MNHEY and CDR2 is SVGAGI. The CDR3 runs to 15 residues. Only in-frame clones appear in the TCRdb table, and some are missing; sequencing was by immunoSEQ multiplex PCR. In the table there are approximately 97,000 clones, 85% to 95% of which are singletons. Concerning this clone: Its antigen remains unknown.

The TCR comes from a human donor who was the organ donor for an intestinal transplant. The chain recombines TRBV6-5 with TRBJ1-2; 9 bases fit TRBD1. This material consisted of unstimulated CD8+ T cells sorted from spleen or lymph node cells, taken before transplant. The CDR3 DNA is TGTGCCAGCAGTTACTCCGGGACAGGGCCCTATGGCTACACCTTC. This sequence encodes CASSYSGTGPYGYTF.